This T cell receptor beta chain originates from a study of T cell repertoires in cytomegalovirus infection. Per the germline V gene, CDR1 is SNHLY and CDR2 is FYNNEI. V was clipped by 6 bases and J by 3 bases; unmatched bases: 4. This CDR3 has 16 residues. This clonotype showed up just a few times. The antigen remains undetermined. TCRdb ran MiXCR on the reads and lists one entry per CDR3 protein. The top ten hold about an eighth of the sample, which has some 920,000 distinct CDR3 sequences, approximately 32% seen once. This clonotype originated in a human donor in good health (CMV status not recorded). Some clones in this sample may be carry-over from other donors' samples. The chain joins TRBV2 to TRBJ2-2; TRBD2 matches 13 bases. The starting material was cultured CD8+ T cells from PBMCs, obtained from culture after CMV antigen stimulation. CDR3: CASRNTSGGDTGELFF. The CDR3 bases are TGTGCCAGCAGGAATACTAGCGGGGGGGACACCGGGGAGCTGTTTTTT.